The T cell receptor (beta chain) described here comes from a study of CD8 T cells in ankylosing spondylitis. Study outcomes and limitations: What appeared characteristic of ankylosing spondylitis blood was a TCR beta motif of eight highly homologous variants. Reportedly, disease-linked clones are significantly enriched in ankylosing spondylitis patients' matched synovial fluid.

On this clonotype: Its cognate antigen is unknown.

This CDR3 contains 14 residues. The ends lost 7 bases at V and 5 bases at J; junction bases unmatched: 7. The germline V gene encodes CDR1 MNHNY and CDR2 SVGAGI (reference sequence). Libraries for TCR beta were made by quantitative 5'-RACE with molecular barcodes. TCRdb called the 5' RACE reads again in MiXCR, with one record for every CDR3 protein. The sample lists more than 20,000 distinct CDR3 sequences; 10% to 15% were seen once. V usage is TRBV6-6 and J usage is TRBJ2-1; 8 bases align to TRBD1. This sequence was found in a male donor with ankylosing spondylitis or in good health (not recorded which). Input material: blood. This CDR3 is CASTSGGNHNEQFF. CDR3 in DNA: TGTGCCAGCACCTCAGGGGGCAATCACAATGAGCAGTTCTTC.